This entry concerns a single T cell receptor (beta chain). Its target is unknown. These data originate in a study of cytomegalovirus exposure and HLA in healthy donors. Assay used: immunoSEQ multiplex PCR; TCRdb lists only in-frame clones, some missing. The repertoire includes 150,000 to 200,000 clones, roughly 90% of them detected once, and under 13% sits in the top ten. The CDR3 covers 14 residues. Germline CDR1 ENHRY, CDR2 SYGVKD. V was trimmed by 6 bases and J by 1 base, leaving 12 bases between them. General study results and limits: Reports indicated that the classifier achieved high specificity and sensitivity in diagnosing cytomegalovirus status. A few CMV-associated chains were confirmed in vitro to be specific for CMV antigens. Usually a TCR sequence was rare, but some public TCRs were found in many donors.

The chain carries TRBV10-3 and TRBJ1-1, with D tentatively TRBD1 (5 bases). The source of this sequence is a woman under 30 in good health and CMV-seropositive. Specimen: PBMCs. CDR3 loop: CAIRTSQGNTEAFF. As DNA, the CDR3 is TGTGCCATCAGGACATCTCAGGGGAACACTGAAGCTTTCTTT.